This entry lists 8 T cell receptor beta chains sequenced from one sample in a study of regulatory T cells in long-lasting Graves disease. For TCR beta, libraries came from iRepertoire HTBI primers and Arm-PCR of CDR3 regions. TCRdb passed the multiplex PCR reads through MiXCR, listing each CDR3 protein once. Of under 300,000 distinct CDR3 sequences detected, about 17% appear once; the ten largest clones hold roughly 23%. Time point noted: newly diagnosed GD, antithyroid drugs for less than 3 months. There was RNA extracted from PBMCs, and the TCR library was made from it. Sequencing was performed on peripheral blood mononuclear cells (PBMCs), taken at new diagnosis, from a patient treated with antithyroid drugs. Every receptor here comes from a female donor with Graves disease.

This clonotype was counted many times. The CDR3 sequence is CASSLQGAGQPQHF. Written as DNA, the CDR3 is TGTGCCAGCAGCCTACAGGGGGCAGGTCAGCCCCAGCATTTT. The chain links TRBV27 to TRBJ1-5; 9 nucleotides align to TRBD1. The CDR3 consists of 14 residues. The germline V gene encodes CDR1 MNHEY and CDR2 SMNVEV (reference sequence). The junction had 6 bases not matched to a gene; V was cut back by 6 bases and J by 6 bases.

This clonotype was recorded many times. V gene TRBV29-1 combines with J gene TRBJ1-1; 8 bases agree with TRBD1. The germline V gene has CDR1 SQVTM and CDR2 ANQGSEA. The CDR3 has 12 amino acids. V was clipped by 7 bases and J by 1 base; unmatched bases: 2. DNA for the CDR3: TGCAGCGGTGACAGGGGGAACACTGAAGCTTTCTTT. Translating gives CSGDRGNTEAFF. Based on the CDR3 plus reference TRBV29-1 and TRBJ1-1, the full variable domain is SAVISQKPSRDICQRGTSLTIQCQVDSQVTMMFWYRQQPGQSLTLIATANQGSEATYESGFVIDKFPISRPNLTFSTLTVSNMSPEDSSIYLCSGDRGNTEAFFGQGTRLTVV.

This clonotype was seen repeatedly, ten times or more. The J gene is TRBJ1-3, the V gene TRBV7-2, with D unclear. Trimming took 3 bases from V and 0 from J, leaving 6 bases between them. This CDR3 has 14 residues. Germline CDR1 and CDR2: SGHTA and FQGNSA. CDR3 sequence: CASSFGPSGNTIYF. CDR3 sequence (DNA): TGTGCCAGCAGCTTCGGGCCCTCTGGAAACACCATATATTTT.

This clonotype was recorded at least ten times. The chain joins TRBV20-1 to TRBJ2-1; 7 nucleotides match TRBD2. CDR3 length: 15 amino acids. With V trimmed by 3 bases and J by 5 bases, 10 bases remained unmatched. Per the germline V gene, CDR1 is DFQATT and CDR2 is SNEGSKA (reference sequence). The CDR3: CSASTGRESDNEQFF. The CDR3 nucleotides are TGCAGTGCTAGTACGGGGCGGGAGAGCGACAATGAGCAGTTCTTC.

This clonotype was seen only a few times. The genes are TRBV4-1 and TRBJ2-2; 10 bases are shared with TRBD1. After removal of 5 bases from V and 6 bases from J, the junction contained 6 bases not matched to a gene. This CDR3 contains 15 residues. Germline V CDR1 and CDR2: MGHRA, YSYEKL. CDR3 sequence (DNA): TGCGCCAGCAGCAGACCGGGACAGGGGTCCGGGGAGCTGTTTTTT. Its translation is CASSRPGQGSGELFF.

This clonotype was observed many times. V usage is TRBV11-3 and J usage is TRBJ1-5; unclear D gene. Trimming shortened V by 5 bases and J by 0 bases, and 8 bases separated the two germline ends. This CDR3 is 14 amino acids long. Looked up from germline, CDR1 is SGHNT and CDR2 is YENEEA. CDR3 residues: CASSPGGSNQPQHF. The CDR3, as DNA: TGTGCCAGCAGCCCTGGAGGTAGCAATCAGCCCCAGCATTTT.

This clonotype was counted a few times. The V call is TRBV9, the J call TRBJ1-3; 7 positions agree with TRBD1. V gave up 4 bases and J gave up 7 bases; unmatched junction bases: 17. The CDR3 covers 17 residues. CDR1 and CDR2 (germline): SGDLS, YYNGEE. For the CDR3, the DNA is TGTGCCAGCAGCCCCAAGGACAGGCTGGAATTCTCGAACACCATATATTTT. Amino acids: CASSPKDRLEFSNTIYF.

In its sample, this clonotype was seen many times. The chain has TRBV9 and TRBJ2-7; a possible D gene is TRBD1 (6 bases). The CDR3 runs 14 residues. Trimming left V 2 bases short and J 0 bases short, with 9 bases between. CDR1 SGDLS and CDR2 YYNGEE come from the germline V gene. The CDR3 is CASSVGGSSYEQYF. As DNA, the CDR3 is TGTGCCAGCAGCGTTGGGGGCAGCTCCTACGAGCAGTACTTC.